The rows below give T cell receptor beta chains drawn from one sample of a study of shared clonotypes between healthy human individuals. Repertoires were generated with immunoSEQ multiplex PCR, while TCRdb's copy carries only in-frame clones and drops some. The sample lists 1,500,000 or so clones; approximately 98.5% were seen once. The sequencing sample was made of naive CD4+ T cells sorted from blood. These TCRs come from a man aged 25-40 years in good health. CDR3s include the opening cysteine and the closing phenylalanine or tryptophan. The order of the fields is V gene, J gene, D gene, clone size, CDR3 protein, CDR3 DNA. D genes are given only for firm matches. Clone size is stated in some rows and not others, as once, few, many or a class when expanded.

TRBV7-9	TRBJ2-5	TRBD2	-	CASSLRTSGSIGVETQYF	TGTGCCAGCAGCCTACGGACTAGCGGGAGCATAGGGGTGGAGACCCAGTACTTC
TRBV7-8	TRBJ2-2	-	once	CASSLAAQGPGELFF	TGTGCCAGCAGCTTGGCGGCACAGGGTCCCGGGGAGCTGTTTTTT
TRBV7-3	TRBJ2-3	-	-	CASSLSSADTQYF	TGTGCCAGCAGCTTATCTAGCGCCGATACGCAGTATTTT
TRBV29-1	TRBJ2-1	-	-	CSVEGSRQHEGNEQFF	TGCAGCGTTGAGGGTAGTAGGCAGCACGAGGGAAATGAGCAGTTCTTC
TRBV10-1	TRBJ2-1	-	-	CASSESKPSSYNEQFF	TGCGCCAGCAGTGAGTCGAAACCAAGCTCCTACAATGAGCAGTTCTTC
TRBV13	TRBJ2-7	TRBD2	-	CASSLSWREKVYEQYF	TGTGCCAGCAGCTTATCTTGGCGGGAGAAAGTCTACGAGCAGTACTTC
TRBV28	TRBJ1-4	TRBD1	-	CASRTGTGASTNEKLFF	TGTGCCAGCAGAACCGGGACAGGGGCCTCAACTAATGAAAAACTGTTTTTT
TRBV13	TRBJ2-7	TRBD2	-	CASSLLAGGFPYEQYF	TGTGCCAGCAGCTTATTGGCGGGAGGGTTCCCCTACGAGCAGTACTTC
TRBV14	TRBJ2-1	-	-	CASSQVGGLRNEQFF	TGTGCCAGCAGCCAAGTCGGGGGACTGCGCAATGAGCAGTTCTTC
TRBV5-4	TRBJ2-5	-	-	CASSFVQGETQYF	TGTGCCAGCAGCTTTGTACAGGGTGAGACCCAGTACTTC